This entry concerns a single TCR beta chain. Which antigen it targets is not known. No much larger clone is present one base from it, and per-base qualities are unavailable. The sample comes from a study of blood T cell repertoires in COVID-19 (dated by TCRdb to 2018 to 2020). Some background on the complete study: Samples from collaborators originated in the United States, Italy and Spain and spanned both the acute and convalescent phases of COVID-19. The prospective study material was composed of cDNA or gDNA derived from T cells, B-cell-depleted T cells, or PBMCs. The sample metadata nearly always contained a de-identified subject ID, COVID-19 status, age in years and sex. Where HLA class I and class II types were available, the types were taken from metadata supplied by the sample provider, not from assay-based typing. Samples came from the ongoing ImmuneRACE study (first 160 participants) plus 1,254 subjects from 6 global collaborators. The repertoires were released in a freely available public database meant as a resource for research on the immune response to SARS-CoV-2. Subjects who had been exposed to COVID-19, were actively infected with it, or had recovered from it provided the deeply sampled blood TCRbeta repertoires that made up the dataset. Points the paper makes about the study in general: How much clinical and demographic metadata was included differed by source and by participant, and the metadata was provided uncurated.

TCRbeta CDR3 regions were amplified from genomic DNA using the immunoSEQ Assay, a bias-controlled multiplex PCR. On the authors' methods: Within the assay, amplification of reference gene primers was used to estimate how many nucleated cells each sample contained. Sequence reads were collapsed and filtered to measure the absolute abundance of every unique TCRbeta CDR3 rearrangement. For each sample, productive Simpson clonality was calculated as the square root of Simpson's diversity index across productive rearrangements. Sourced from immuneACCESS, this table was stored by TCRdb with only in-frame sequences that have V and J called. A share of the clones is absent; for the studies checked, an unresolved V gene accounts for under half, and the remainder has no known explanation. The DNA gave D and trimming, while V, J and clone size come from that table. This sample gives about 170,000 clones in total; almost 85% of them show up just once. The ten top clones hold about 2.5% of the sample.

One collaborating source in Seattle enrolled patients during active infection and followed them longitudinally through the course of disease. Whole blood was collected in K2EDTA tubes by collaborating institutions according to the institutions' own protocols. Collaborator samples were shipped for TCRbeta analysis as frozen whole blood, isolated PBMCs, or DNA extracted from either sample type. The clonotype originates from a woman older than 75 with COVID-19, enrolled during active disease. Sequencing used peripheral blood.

In nucleotide form, the sequence is TGCAGCGTTGAAGATGCAGGGTCTAACTATGGCTACACCTTC. The encoded protein is CSVEDAGSNYGYTF. The rearranged segments are TRBV29-1 and TRBJ1-2; matching of 5 bases hints at TRBD1 as the D gene. V was cut back by 0 bases and J by 0 bases, leaving a gap of 8 bases between them. The germline V gene gives CDR1 as SQVTM and CDR2 as ANQGSEA. From the cysteine up to the phenylalanine, the CDR3 has a length of 14 residues. Only the CDR3 part of the read is kept: 42 bases, read in frame from the first base.